The 14 T cell receptor beta chains reported below all come from one sample, sequenced in a study of blood T cells in healthy people across ages. Together with a sample-barcoded 5' primer, a J-beta primer mix was included in a second PCR lasting roughly 6 to 12 cycles. TCRdb re-analysed the 5' RACE reads in MiXCR, keeping a single row per CDR3 protein. The table lists around 2 million distinct CDR3 sequences, around 40% of them singletons, with 23% in the top ten. Material: blood. Source of these receptors: a human donor in good health.

This clonotype has at least ten counts. The chain carries TRBV5-1 and TRBJ2-3; D is ambiguous. Trimming took off 0 bases at V and 2 bases at J, with 7 bases between the two ends. CDR1 is SGHRS, CDR2 YFSETQ, per germline. This CDR3 contains 14 residues. Here the CDR3 DNA reads TGCGCCAGCAGCTTGGCCGTAGACACAGATACGCAGTATTTT. Its translation is CASSLAVDTDTQYF.

This chain joins TRBV7-6 and TRBJ2-3; D gene ambiguous. Germline V gene lookup returns CDR1 SGHVS and CDR2 FNYEAQ. The CDR3 sequence is 13 residues long. V shed 7 bases and J shed 1 base, with 9 bases lying between them. CDR3 protein: CASTPLGTDTQYF. CDR3 DNA sequence: TGTGCCAGCACCCCCTTGGGCACAGATACGCAGTATTTT.

This clonotype came up a few times. V gene TRBV30 combines with J gene TRBJ2-1, with 8 bases aligning to TRBD1. The ends lost 4 bases at V and 8 bases at J; junction bases unmatched: 7. Germline-derived CDR1 and CDR2 are GTSNPN and SVGIG (reference sequence). The CDR3 sequence is 13 residues long. The CDR3 spells CAWTPDRDHEQFF. As DNA, the CDR3 is TGTGCCTGGACCCCGGACAGGGACCATGAGCAGTTCTTC.

CDR3 nucleotides: TGTGCCAGCAGCCACGGGACTAGCGGGGGGACACGGGGGACCCAGTACTTC. It yields the protein CASSHGTSGGTRGTQYF. V gene TRBV7-6 combines with J gene TRBJ2-5, with 15 nucleotides matching TRBD2. Germline V CDR1 and CDR2: SGHVS, FNYEAQ. The CDR3 has 17 residues. V trimming: 5 bases; J trimming: 7 bases; junction bases outside the gene matches: 11. The entire variable domain, with the rest obtained from reference TRBV7-6 and TRBJ2-5, is as follows: GAGVSQSPRYKVTKRGQDVALRCDPISGHVSLYWYRQALGQGPEFLTYFNYEAQQDKSGLPNDRFSAERPEGSISTLTIQRTEQRDSAMYRCASSHGTSGGTRGTQYFGPGTRLLVL.

This clonotype was seen repeatedly, ten times or more. A single base separates this from a much larger clone, so it may be a read error. J is TRBJ1-2 and V is TRBV5-6, with a possible D match to TRBD1 (5 bases). V shed 3 bases and J shed 2 bases, with 11 bases lying between them. CDR1 and CDR2 (germline): SGHDT, YYEEEE. CDR3 size: 14 residues. This chain's CDR3 is CASSWGTGNYGYTF. The CDR3 DNA reads as TGTGCCAGCAGCTGGGGGACTGGGAACTATGGCTACACCTTC.

This clonotype was seen a handful of times. The chain combines TRBV20-1 with TRBJ1-2; perhaps TRBD1 as D (5 bases). Trimming stripped 5 bases from V and 4 bases from J, with 11 bases between. The CDR3 is 12 residues long. The V gene's germline CDR1 is DFQATT and CDR2 SNEGSKA (reference sequence). The CDR3 coding sequence is TGCAGTGCTCCCTACAGGAGCTATGGCTACACCTTC. Protein product: CSAPYRSYGYTF.

This clonotype turned up a few times. The V and J genes are TRBV29-1 and TRBJ1-3; D is perhaps TRBD1 (5 bases). CDR3 size: 17 residues. The germline gives CDR1 SQVTM, CDR2 ANQGSEA. The V and J ends lost 0 bases and 3 bases respectively, with 18 bases between them. CDR3 in amino acids: CSVEDLRDGTGGNTIYF. In DNA form, the CDR3 reads TGCAGCGTTGAAGATCTACGGGACGGTACCGGTGGAAACACCATATATTTT.

The genes are TRBV20-1 and TRBJ1-1; 9 bases map to TRBD1. Germline CDR1 is DFQATT and CDR2 is SNEGSKA (reference sequence). The CDR3 has 15 residues. The V gene end was trimmed by 1 base and the J gene end by 7 bases; junction bases not matched to a gene: 10. The CDR3 spells CSARGDRVVESEAFF. The CDR3, as DNA: TGCAGTGCTAGAGGGGACAGGGTGGTAGAGAGTGAAGCTTTCTTT.

This chain uses TRBV6-1 with TRBJ1-2, with D possibly being TRBD1 (5 bases). The germline CDR1 and CDR2 sequences are MNHNS and SASEGT. The CDR3 totals 15 residues. V gave up 9 bases and J gave up 3 bases, with 20 bases separating them. CDR3 amino acids: CASMDRGFGDYGYTF. DNA of the CDR3: TGTGCCAGTATGGATAGGGGATTTGGGGACTATGGCTACACCTTC.

This sequence joins TRBV7-2 and TRBJ2-3; D possibly corresponds to TRBD1 (8 bases). V lost 3 bases, J lost 0 bases, and 13 bases lay in between. Germline-derived CDR1 and CDR2 are SGHTA and FQGNSA. This CDR3 has 16 amino acids. The CDR3 coding sequence is TGTGCCAGCAGCTTCACAGGGGGGGTGAGCACAGATACGCAGTATTTT. Amino acids: CASSFTGGVSTDTQYF.

This clonotype occurred once. The chain employs TRBV20-1 and TRBJ2-3; the match to TRBD2 covers 12 bases. Trimming at V came to 5 bases and at J to 6 bases, leaving 9 bases not matched to a gene. Germline-derived CDR1 and CDR2 are DFQATT and SNEGSKA (reference sequence). The CDR3 has 15 amino acids. CDR3 sequence (DNA): TGCAGTGCTCGCCGTATCCTAGCGGGGGGGGATACGCAGTATTTT. This translates into CSARRILAGGDTQYF.

A remark on this clonotype: This likely comes from a read error, as the CDR3 has no conserved phenylalanine or tryptophan at its end. This chain joins TRBV5-1 and TRBJ2-4; D possibly corresponds to TRBD2 (6 bases). The tail of the sequence fits TRBJ2-7 better, so the J call may be wrong. This CDR3 spans 13 amino acids. The germline CDR1 and CDR2 sequences are SGHRS and YFSETQ. Written as DNA, the CDR3 is TGCGCCAGCAGTCCAACAGGAGGGAACGAGCAGTACCTC. Amino acid sequence: CASSPTGGNEQYL.

As regards this clonotype: Just one base apart from a much larger clone, this may be a read error. V is TRBV6-4 and J is TRBJ2-3; D is unclear. The CDR3 spans 16 residues. Germline V lookup: CDR1 MRHNA, CDR2 SNTAGT. The CDR3 loop is CANSDSFGTKLDTQYF. The CDR3 region has the DNA TGTGCCAACAGTGACTCGTTCGGAACCAAGCTAGATACGCAGTATTTT.

Many counts were recorded for this clonotype. The chain uses TRBV10-3 and TRBJ2-5; TRBD1 aligns across 8 bases. Germline V gene sequence: CDR1 ENHRY, CDR2 SYGVKD. The V gene end was trimmed by 6 bases and the J gene end by 5 bases; junction bases not matched to a gene: 8. CDR3 length equals 14 residues. Here the CDR3 reads CAISRDRSIETQYF. CDR3 in DNA: TGTGCCATCAGCCGGGACAGGTCGATTGAGACCCAGTACTTC.